Listed below are T cell receptor beta chains from one sample, sequenced in a study of vaccination effects on CD4 cells after COVID-19. TCRdb's copy holds only in-frame clones and misses some; the assay was immunoSEQ multiplex PCR. The data show roughly 30,000 clones, 70% to 75% seen once. No antigen is known for these receptors. The material sequenced was CD4+ T cells from PBMCs cultured without peptide, taken after COVID-19 vaccination. These receptor sequences come from a human donor who received a COVID-19 vaccine. The CDR3 runs from the conserved cysteine through the conserved F or W. Each record gives: CDR3 length, J gene, clone size, D gene, V gene, CDR3 DNA, CDR3 protein. D genes are given only for firm matches. Rows give clone size only sometimes, using once, few, many, or a class for an expanded clone.

16 TRBJ1-6 . TRBD1 TRBV19 TGTGCCAGTAGTCCCCACCGCGACAGGGATAATTCACCCCTCCACTTT CASSPHRDRDNSPLHF
13 TRBJ1-2 . . TRBV19 TGTGCCAGTAGTATGGGGGAGAGCGGTGGCTACACCTTC CASSMGESGGYTF
15 TRBJ1-5 . . TRBV28 TGTGCCAGCAGTTTAGCACAGGGCAACAATCAGCCCCAGCATTTT CASSLAQGNNQPQHF
13 TRBJ1-4 few . TRBV4-3 TGCGCCAGCAGCCAGCGGGGGAATGAAAAACTGTTTTTT CASSQRGNEKLFF
15 TRBJ1-6 . TRBD1 TRBV5-1 TGCGCCAGCAGCTTGGCCGGGACAGGTCGTTCACCCCTCCACTTT CASSLAGTGRSPLHF
14 TRBJ1-6 few . TRBV3-1/TRBV3-2 TGTGCCAGCAGCCATGGGACCGCTAATTCACCCCTCCACTTT CASSHGTANSPLHF
15 TRBJ1-3 . . TRBV5-1 TGCGCCAGCAGCTTGGGATCGGGGCGCGGAAACACCATATATTTT CASSLGSGRGNTIYF
17 TRBJ2-5 . TRBD2 TRBV6-2/TRBV6-3 TGTGCCAGCAGTTTCCGAACGGGCGGGGGGGTAAAAGAGACCCAGTACTTC CASSFRTGGGVKETQYF
15 TRBJ2-1 . . TRBV28 TGTGCCAGCAAGACACAGGCCATATCCTACAATGAGCAGTTCTTC CASKTQAISYNEQFF
15 TRBJ1-5 few TRBD1 TRBV3-1/TRBV3-2 TGTGCCAGCAGCTCCACAGGGGGAAGCAATCAGCCCCAGCATTTT CASSSTGGSNQPQHF
14 TRBJ1-1 . TRBD1 TRBV28 TGTGCCAGCAGACCGGGACAGGGCGCCACTGAAGCTTTCTTT CASRPGQGATEAFF
12 TRBJ1-1 once . TRBV7-9 TGTGCCAGCAACATCTTGACAGCTGAAGCTTTCTTT CASNILTAEAFF
13 TRBJ1-1 . TRBD1 TRBV5-1 TGCGCCAGCAGTCCCGGGACAGTCACTGAAGCTTTCTTT CASSPGTVTEAFF